This passage covers 9 T cell receptor beta chains from one sample sequenced in a study of cytomegalovirus exposure and HLA in healthy donors. The study ran its PCR with 60 Vbeta and 13 Jbeta primers. Clones were read by immunoSEQ multiplex PCR, and TCRdb kept only the in-frame ones, dropping some. The table lists fewer than 250,000 clones, roughly 81% of them singletons. The sequenced sample consisted of PBMCs. All receptors derive from a woman in her thirties in good health and CMV-seropositive.

V and J are TRBV19 and TRBJ2-1, with 12 bases identical to TRBD1. The J segment lost 7 bases and the V segment lost 5 bases, leaving 9 bases of the junction unmatched. Germline-derived CDR1 and CDR2 are LNHDA and SQIVND (reference sequence). CDR3 length: 16 amino acids. The CDR3 DNA sequence: TGTGCCAGTAGTTTTACGGGACAGGGGGCAGGGAATGAGCAGTTCTTC. This sequence encodes CASSFTGQGAGNEQFF.

The chain carries TRBV7-9 and TRBJ2-1, with 7 bases identical to TRBD1. Germline trimming cut 5 bases from V and 6 bases from J; bases unmatched to any gene: 4. Germline CDR1 is SEHNR and CDR2 is FQNEAQ (reference sequence). The CDR3 consists of 13 residues. The DNA of the CDR3 is TGTGCCAGCAGCGTTAGACAGGGCAATGAGCAGTTCTTC. It is translated as CASSVRQGNEQFF.

The chain employs TRBV27 and TRBJ2-7; D remains unclear. Trimming cost V 4 bases and J 5 bases, with 18 bases left between them. The CDR3 covers 15 residues. From germline, CDR1 is MNHEY and CDR2 SMNVEV (reference sequence). The CDR3 sequence is CASSSRPGAVHEQYF. The CDR3 DNA reads TGTGCCAGCAGTTCCCGGCCGGGTGCAGTTCACGAGCAGTACTTC.

The CDR3 bases are TGTGCCAGCAGCTTACCAGGGTCTAATTCACCCCTCCACTTT. Translated: CASSLPGSNSPLHF. The chain couples TRBV7-9 to TRBJ1-6, with D tentatively TRBD1 (5 bases). This CDR3 spans 14 amino acids. Germline-derived CDR1 and CDR2 are SEHNR and FQNEAQ (reference sequence). V shed 2 bases and J shed 6 bases, with 8 bases lying between them.

V gene TRBV27 combines with J gene TRBJ2-1; 8 nucleotides line up with TRBD2. The germline CDR1 and CDR2 sequences are MNHEY and SMNVEV (reference sequence). J lost 7 bases, V lost 4 bases, and 6 bases had no gene match. This CDR3 region has 14 residues. The CDR3 loop is CASSSGLALNEQFF. The CDR3 nucleotides are TGTGCCAGCAGTTCTGGACTAGCTTTAAATGAGCAGTTCTTC.

V and J are TRBV7-9 and TRBJ1-1; unclear D gene. Germline V lookup: CDR1 SEHNR, CDR2 FQNEAQ (reference sequence). The CDR3 loop spans 14 amino acids. Trimming stripped 2 bases from V and 3 bases from J, with 10 bases between. The CDR3, as DNA: TGTGCCAGCAGCTTATTTCAGTTGGACACTGAAGCTTTCTTT. This translates into CASSLFQLDTEAFF.

This clone was observed once. The genes are TRBV6-7 and TRBJ2-5; 10 nucleotides match TRBD1. TRBV6-7 carries the ORF label, with uncertain function. This CDR3 spans 15 amino acids. V shed 1 base, J shed 5 bases, and the junction held 4 bases outside the gene matches. CDR3 protein: CASSYLGQGLETQYF. In DNA form, the CDR3 reads TGTGCCAGCAGTTACTTGGGACAGGGGTTGGAGACCCAGTACTTC.

J is TRBJ1-2 and V is TRBV2, with D unresolved. V shed 4 bases and J shed 7 bases, with 22 bases lying between them. Germline CDR1 SNHLY, CDR2 FYNNEI. This CDR3 comprises 16 residues. The CDR3 coding sequence is TGTGCCAGCAGTGGAACGGTCACTAACACCCATCCTGGCTACACCTTC. It codes for CASSGTVTNTHPGYTF.

The J gene is TRBJ2-1, the V gene TRBV25-1; no clear D. Trimming removed 1 base from V and 3 bases from J, with 13 bases in between. This CDR3 spans 16 amino acids. The V gene's germline CDR1 is MGHDK and CDR2 SYGVNS. CDR3: CASSEFGTTRYNEQFF. The DNA of the CDR3 is TGTGCCAGCAGTGAATTCGGAACTACTCGCTACAATGAGCAGTTCTTC.